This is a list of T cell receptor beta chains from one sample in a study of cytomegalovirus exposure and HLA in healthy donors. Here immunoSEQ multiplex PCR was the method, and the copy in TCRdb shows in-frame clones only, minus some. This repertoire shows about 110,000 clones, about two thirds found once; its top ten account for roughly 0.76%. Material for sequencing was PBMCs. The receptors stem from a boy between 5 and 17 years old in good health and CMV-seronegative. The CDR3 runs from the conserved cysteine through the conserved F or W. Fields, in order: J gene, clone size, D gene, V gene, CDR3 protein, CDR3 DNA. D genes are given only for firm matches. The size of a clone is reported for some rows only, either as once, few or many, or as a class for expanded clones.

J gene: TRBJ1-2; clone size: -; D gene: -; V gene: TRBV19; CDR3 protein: CASSMLLMTGGGYTF; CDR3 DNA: TGTGCCAGTAGTATGTTGTTGATGACCGGCGGCGGCTACACCTTC
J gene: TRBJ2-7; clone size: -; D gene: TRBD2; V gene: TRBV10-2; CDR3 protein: CASSEPAGREMGEQYF; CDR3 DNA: TGCGCCAGCAGTGAGCCCGCGGGGCGGGAGATGGGCGAGCAGTACTTC
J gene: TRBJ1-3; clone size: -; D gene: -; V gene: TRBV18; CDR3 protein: CASSPGTVLFGNTIYF; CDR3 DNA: TGTGCCAGCTCACCCGGTACAGTTCTCTTTGGAAACACCATATATTTT
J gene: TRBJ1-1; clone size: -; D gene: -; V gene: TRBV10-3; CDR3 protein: CAISDEGVNTEAFF; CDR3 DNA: TGTGCCATCAGTGACGAAGGGGTTAACACTGAAGCTTTCTTT
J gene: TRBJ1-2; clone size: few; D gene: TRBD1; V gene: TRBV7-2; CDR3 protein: CASSRTGQGIEYGYTF; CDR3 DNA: TGTGCCAGCAGCCGCACGGGACAGGGAATAGAGTATGGCTACACCTTC
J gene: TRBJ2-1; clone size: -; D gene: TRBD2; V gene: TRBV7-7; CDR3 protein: CASSPTSGSVGEQFF; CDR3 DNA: TGTGCTAGCAGTCCTACTAGCGGGAGTGTGGGTGAGCAGTTCTTC
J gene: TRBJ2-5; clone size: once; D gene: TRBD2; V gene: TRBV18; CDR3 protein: CASSPRSGVETQYF; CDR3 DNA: TGTGCCAGCTCACCACGTAGCGGGGTCGAGACCCAGTACTTC
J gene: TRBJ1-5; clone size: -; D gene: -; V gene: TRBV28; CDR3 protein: CASSFTGQSNQPQHF; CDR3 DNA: TGTGCCAGCAGTTTCACGGGACAAAGCAATCAGCCCCAGCATTTT
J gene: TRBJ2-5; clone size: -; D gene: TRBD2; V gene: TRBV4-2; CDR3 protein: CASSSGGEWETQYF; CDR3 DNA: TGTGCCAGCAGTTCCGGGGGGGAATGGGAGACCCAGTACTTC
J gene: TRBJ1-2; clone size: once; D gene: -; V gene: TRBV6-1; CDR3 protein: CASSEWGRSVNYGYTF; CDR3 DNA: TGTGCCAGCAGTGAATGGGGCAGATCGGTTAACTATGGCTACACCTTC
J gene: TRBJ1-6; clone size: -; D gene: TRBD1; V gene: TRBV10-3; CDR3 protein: CAISEEQGENSPLHF; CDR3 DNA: TGTGCCATCAGTGAAGAACAGGGGGAAAATTCACCCCTCCACTTT
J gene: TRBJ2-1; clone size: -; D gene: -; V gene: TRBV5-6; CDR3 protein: CASSLGWRLKTRNEQFF; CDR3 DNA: TGTGCCAGCAGCTTGGGGTGGAGGCTGAAGACTCGAAATGAGCAGTTCTTC
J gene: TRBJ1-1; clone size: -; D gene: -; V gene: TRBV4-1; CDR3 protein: CASSPRGGTEAFF; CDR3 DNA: TGCGCCAGCAGCCCCCGCGGGGGCACTGAAGCTTTCTTT
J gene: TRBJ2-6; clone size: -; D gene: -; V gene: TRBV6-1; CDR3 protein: CALSPSGSGANVLTF; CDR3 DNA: TGTGCCCTGTCGCCGTCGGGGTCTGGGGCCAACGTCCTGACTTTC
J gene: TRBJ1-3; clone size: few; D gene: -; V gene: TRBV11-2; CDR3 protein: CASSLGGGSGNTIYF; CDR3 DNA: TGTGCCAGCAGCTTAGGGGGGGGGTCTGGAAACACCATATATTTT
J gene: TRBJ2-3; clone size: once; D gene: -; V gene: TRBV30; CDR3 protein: CAWSVEGRSSTDTQYF; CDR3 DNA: TGTGCCTGGAGTGTGGAGGGGCGATCTAGCACAGATACGCAGTATTTT
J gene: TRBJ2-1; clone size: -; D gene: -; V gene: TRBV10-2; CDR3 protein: CASRLERGEQFF; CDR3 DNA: TGCGCCAGCAGGCTTGAACGCGGTGAGCAGTTCTTC
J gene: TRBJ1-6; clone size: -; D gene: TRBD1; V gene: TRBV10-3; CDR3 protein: CAISEPWTGLESPLHF; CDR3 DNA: TGTGCCATCAGTGAACCTTGGACAGGGTTGGAGTCACCCCTCCACTTT
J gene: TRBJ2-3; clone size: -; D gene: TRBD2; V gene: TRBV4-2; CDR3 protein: CASSPAVAGGTDTQYF; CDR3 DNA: TGTGCCAGCAGTCCCGCGGTAGCGGGAGGGACAGATACGCAGTATTTT
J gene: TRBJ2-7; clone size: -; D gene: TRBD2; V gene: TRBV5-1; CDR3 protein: CASSRLAGDYEQYF; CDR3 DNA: TGCGCCAGCAGCCGTCTAGCGGGGGACTACGAGCAGTACTTC
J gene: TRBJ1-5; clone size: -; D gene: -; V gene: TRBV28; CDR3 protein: CASRYYSNQPQHF; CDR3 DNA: TGTGCCAGCAGGTACTATAGCAATCAGCCCCAGCATTTT
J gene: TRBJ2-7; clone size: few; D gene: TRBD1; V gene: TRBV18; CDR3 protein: CVSGQGANYEQYF; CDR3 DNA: TGTGTCTCGGGACAGGGGGCCAATTACGAGCAGTACTTC
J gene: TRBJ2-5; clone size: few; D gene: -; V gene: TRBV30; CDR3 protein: CAFSRATQETQYF; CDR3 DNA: TGTGCCTTCTCGCGGGCTACCCAAGAGACCCAGTACTTC
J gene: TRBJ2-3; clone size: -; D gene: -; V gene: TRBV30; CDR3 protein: CAWATGKGTDTQYF; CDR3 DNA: TGTGCCTGGGCTACAGGGAAGGGCACAGATACGCAGTATTTT
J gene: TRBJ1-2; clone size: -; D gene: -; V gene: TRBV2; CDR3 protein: CASSEGHFTNYGYTF; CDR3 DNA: TGTGCCAGCAGCGAAGGCCACTTCACCAACTATGGCTACACCTTC
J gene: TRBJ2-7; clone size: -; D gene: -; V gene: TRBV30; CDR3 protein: CAWSVRGRGAEQYF; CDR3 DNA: TGTGCCTGGAGTGTAAGGGGGCGCGGGGCCGAGCAGTACTTC
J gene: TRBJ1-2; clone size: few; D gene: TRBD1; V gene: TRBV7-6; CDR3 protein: CASSLVQGYGYTF; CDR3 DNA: TGTGCCAGCAGCTTAGTACAGGGGTATGGCTACACCTTC
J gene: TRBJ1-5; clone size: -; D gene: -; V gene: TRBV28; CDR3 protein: CASSPPDGGPDQPQHF; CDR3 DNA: TGTGCCAGCAGCCCCCCGGATGGGGGCCCGGATCAGCCCCAGCATTTT
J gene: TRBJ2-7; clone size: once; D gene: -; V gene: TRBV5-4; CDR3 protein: CASSLGPGYEQYF; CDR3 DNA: TGTGCCAGCAGCTTGGGGCCGGGATACGAGCAGTACTTC
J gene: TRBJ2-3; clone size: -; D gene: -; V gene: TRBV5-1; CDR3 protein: CASSSPAGPHTDTQYF; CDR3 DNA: TGCGCCAGCAGCTCCCCGGCGGGGCCCCACACAGATACGCAGTATTTT
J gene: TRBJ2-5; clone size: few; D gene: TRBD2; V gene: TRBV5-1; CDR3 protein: CASSLAGGQETQYF; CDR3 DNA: TGCGCCAGCAGCTTAGCGGGAGGCCAAGAGACCCAGTACTTC
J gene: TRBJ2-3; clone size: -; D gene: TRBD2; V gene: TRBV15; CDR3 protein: CATSRVRAGATDTQYF; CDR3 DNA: TGTGCCACCAGCAGAGTACGAGCGGGGGCCACAGATACGCAGTATTTT
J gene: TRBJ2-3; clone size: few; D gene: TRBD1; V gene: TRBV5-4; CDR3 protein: CASSFVGGGDTQYF; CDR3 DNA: TGTGCCAGCAGCTTTGTAGGGGGCGGGGATACGCAGTATTTT
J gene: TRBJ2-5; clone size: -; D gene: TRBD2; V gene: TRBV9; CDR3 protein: CASSSQAGGPETQYF; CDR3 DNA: TGTGCCAGCAGCAGCCAAGCGGGGGGGCCCGAGACCCAGTACTTC
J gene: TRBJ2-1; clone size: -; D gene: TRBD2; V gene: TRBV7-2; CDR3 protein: CASSSELAGALSEQFF; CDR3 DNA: TGTGCCAGCAGCTCTGAACTAGCGGGGGCCCTCTCTGAGCAGTTCTTC
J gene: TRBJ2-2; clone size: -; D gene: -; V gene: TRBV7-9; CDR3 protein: CASSLDQNTGELFF; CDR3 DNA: TGTGCCAGCAGCTTAGATCAGAACACCGGGGAGCTGTTTTTT
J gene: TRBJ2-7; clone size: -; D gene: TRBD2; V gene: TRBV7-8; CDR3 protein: CASSLSGSYEQYF; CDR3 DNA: TGTGCCAGCAGCTTAAGCGGGAGTTACGAGCAGTACTTC
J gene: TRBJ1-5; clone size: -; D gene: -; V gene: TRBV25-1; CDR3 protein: CASSPTGNQPQHF; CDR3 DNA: TGTGCCAGCAGTCCAACGGGCAATCAGCCCCAGCATTTT
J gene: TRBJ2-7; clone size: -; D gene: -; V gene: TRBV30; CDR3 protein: CAWSYRTYEQYF; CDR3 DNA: TGTGCCTGGAGTTACAGGACCTACGAGCAGTACTTC
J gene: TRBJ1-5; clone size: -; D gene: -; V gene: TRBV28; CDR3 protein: CASRPGEKRLWPQHF; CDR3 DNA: TGTGCCAGCAGGCCCGGTGAGAAACGACTCTGGCCCCAGCATTTT
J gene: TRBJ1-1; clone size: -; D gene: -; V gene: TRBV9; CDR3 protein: CASSVVGGPMGNTEAFF; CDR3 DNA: TGTGCCAGCAGCGTAGTTGGAGGGCCTATGGGGAACACTGAAGCTTTCTTT
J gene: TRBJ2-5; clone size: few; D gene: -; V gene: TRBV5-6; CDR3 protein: CASSFQETQYF; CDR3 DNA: TGTGCCAGCAGCTTTCAGGAGACCCAGTACTTC
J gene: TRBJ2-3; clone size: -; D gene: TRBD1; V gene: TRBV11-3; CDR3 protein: CASSFGTGTDTQYF; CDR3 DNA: TGTGCCAGCAGCTTTGGGACAGGCACAGATACGCAGTATTTT
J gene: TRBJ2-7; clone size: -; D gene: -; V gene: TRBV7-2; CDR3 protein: CASSLVFGLSSYEQYF; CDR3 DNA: TGTGCCAGCAGCTTAGTGTTCGGACTCAGCTCCTACGAGCAGTACTTC
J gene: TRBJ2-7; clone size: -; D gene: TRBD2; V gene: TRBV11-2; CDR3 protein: CASSYPGGTYEQYF; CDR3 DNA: TGTGCCAGCAGCTACCCGGGGGGGACCTACGAGCAGTACTTC
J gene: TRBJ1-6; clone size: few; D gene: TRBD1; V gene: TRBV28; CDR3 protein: CASSQQGYHSPLHF; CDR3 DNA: TGTGCCAGCAGCCAACAGGGGTATCATTCACCCCTCCACTTT
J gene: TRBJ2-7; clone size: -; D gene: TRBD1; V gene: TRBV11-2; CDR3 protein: CASSLTGAKRGYEQYF; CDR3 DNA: TGTGCCAGCAGCTTAACAGGGGCCAAGCGAGGGTACGAGCAGTACTTC
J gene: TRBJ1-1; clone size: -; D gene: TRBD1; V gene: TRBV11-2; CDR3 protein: CASSLRTGRSSRNTEAFF; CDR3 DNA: TGTGCCAGCAGCCTACGGACAGGGCGGTCCTCAAGGAACACTGAAGCTTTCTTT
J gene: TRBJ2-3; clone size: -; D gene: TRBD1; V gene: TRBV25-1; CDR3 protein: CASTGQGFSDTQYF; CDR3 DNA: TGTGCCAGCACGGGACAGGGTTTTTCAGATACGCAGTATTTT
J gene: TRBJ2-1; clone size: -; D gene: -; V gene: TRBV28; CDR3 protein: CASRGRGREVGEQFF; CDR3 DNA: TGTGCCAGCAGGGGTAGGGGGCGGGAGGTCGGTGAGCAGTTCTTC
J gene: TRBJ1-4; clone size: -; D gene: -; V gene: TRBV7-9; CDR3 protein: CASTPGWQGLNEKLFF; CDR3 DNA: TGTGCCAGCACCCCCGGCTGGCAGGGACTAAATGAAAAACTGTTTTTT
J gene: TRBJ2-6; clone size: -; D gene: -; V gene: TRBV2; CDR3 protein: CASSEEQGTMGANVLTF; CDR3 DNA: TGTGCCAGCAGTGAAGAACAGGGTACGATGGGGGCCAACGTCCTGACTTTC
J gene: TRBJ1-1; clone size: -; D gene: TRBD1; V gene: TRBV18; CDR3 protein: CASSPPRDRGLTEAFF; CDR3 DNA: TGTGCCAGCTCACCACCGCGGGACAGGGGGCTTACTGAAGCTTTCTTT
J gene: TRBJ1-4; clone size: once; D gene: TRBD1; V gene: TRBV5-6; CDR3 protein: CASSLRGQGTFRANEKLFF; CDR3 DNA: TGTGCCAGCAGCCTCCGGGGACAGGGAACGTTTAGGGCTAATGAAAAACTGTTTTTT